This TCR beta chain was sequenced in a study of human T cells and chemical hapten exposure. The CDR3 spans 14 residues. Trimming took 1 base from V and 2 from J, leaving 8 bases between them. Per germline, CDR1 SEHNR and CDR2 FQNEAQ (reference sequence). General study findings and limits: Patch test score rose with PT1 expanded TCRs, significant at 8, 16, 32, not 4.

Time point reported: patch test 1, 2 weeks after DPC sensitization. Documented treatment: therapeutic diphenylcyclopropenone sensitization with weekly scalp DPC. TCRdb re-called the RACE reads with MiXCR, one entry per CDR3 protein. The sample includes around 120,000 distinct CDR3 sequences, approximately 15% of them seen just once. The sample holds many counts of this clonotype. Its antigen is undetermined. The chain joins TRBV7-9 to TRBJ1-1, with a possible D match to TRBD1 (6 bases). The sequence came from a man aged 18-30 years with alopecia areata. Some clones in this sample may be carry-over from other donors' samples. The sample was whole blood, taken in connection with sensitization to the hapten diphenylcyclopropenone (DPC). CDR3 protein: CASSLGGGNTEAFF. The CDR3 coding sequence is TGTGCCAGCAGCTTAGGAGGGGGTAACACTGAAGCTTTCTTT.